The sample holds a few counts of the clone carrying this TCR beta chain. In the original processing: Quantification of nucleated cells was approximated via reference gene primer amplification. The method was immunoSEQ multiplex PCR; TCRdb's version includes in-frame clones alone and lacks a portion of them. V and J calls plus clone size are reproduced from that table; the DNA served to infer D and trimming. The table shows some 90,000 clones, with 80% to 90% occurring only once. This sample was taken from a study of blood T cell repertoires in COVID-19. Looking at the study overall: Specimens from acute and convalescent COVID-19 originated in the United States, Italy and Spain. The analysed material was cDNA or gDNA that came from T cells, B-cell-depleted T cells, or PBMCs.

Germline loops: CDR1 SGDLS, CDR2 YYNGEE. This CDR3 comprises 15 residues. With 0 bases clipped from V and 8 bases from J, the junction kept 8 bases outside the gene matches. The sequencing input was peripheral blood. This TCR came from a woman of 80 years or more with acute or convalescent COVID-19. The chain joins TRBV9 to TRBJ2-1; TRBD2 aligns across 7 bases. The CDR3 DNA reads as TGTGCCAGCAGCGTAGATCGGGGACGGGGGGATGAGCAGTTCTTC. Translating it yields CASSVDRGRGDEQFF.